The text below deals with one TCR beta chain. This entry belongs to a study of blood T cell repertoires in COVID-19. Background on the study: The study drew acute and convalescent COVID-19 samples from the United States, Italy and Spain.

Clones were read by immunoSEQ multiplex PCR, and TCRdb kept only the in-frame ones, dropping some. Altogether about 200,000 clones are present, around four fifths being singletons, with the ten largest covering roughly 5%. Clinical history reported by participants formed the basis on which cohorts were assigned. This CDR3 spans 14 amino acids. Trimming at V came to 1 base and at J to 3 bases, leaving 2 bases not matched to a gene. Germline-derived CDR1 and CDR2 are SGHRS and YFSETQ. J is TRBJ2-3 and V is TRBV5-1; 7 bases are shared with TRBD2. The TCR comes from a woman between 50 and 59 years old who had been exposed to COVID-19. The sequenced sample was PBMCs or T cells enriched from blood (not recorded which). CDR3 in DNA: TGCGCCAGCAGCTTGTCCGGGGGGACAGATACGCAGTATTTT. Its translation: CASSLSGGTDTQYF.